Below, one T cell receptor beta chain is given with its context. The antigen is not known. Germline values: CDR1 KGHSH, CDR2 LQKENI. The CDR3 has 17 residues. The V end lost 2 bases, the J end lost 6 bases, and 19 bases lay between the germline ends. Both subsets, CD45RA+ naive and CD45RA-negative memory, were split from the CD4+ cells. This entry comes from a study of shared clonotypes between healthy human individuals. In the study overall: Donors had three CD4 naive, three CD4 memory, two CD8 naive and one CD8 memory plate apiece.

The data were produced by immunoSEQ multiplex PCR, yet TCRdb's version contains in-frame clones alone and is incomplete. The sample contains roughly 1 million clones, about 77% of which appear only once. General study results and limits: Clonotype sharing across donors was expected to vary with sequencing depth.

Sequences were obtained from memory CD4+ T cells sorted from blood. The subset: CD45RA-negative fraction. V usage is TRBV18 and J usage is TRBJ1-4; D is perhaps TRBD1 (6 bases). This clonotype originated in a man younger than 35 in good health. The DNA of the CDR3 is TGTGCCAGCTCACCAGAAAACCCACGGGGGGCGGATGAAAAACTGTTTTTT. This sequence encodes CASSPENPRGADEKLFF.